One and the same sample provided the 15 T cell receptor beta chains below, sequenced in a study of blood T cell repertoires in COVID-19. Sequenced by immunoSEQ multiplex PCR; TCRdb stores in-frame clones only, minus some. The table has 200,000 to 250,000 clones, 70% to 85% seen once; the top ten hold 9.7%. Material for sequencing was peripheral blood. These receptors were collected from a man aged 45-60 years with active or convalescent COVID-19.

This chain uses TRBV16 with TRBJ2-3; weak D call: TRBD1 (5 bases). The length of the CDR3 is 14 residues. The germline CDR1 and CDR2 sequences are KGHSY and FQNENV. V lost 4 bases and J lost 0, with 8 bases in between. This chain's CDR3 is CASSRGGSTDTQYF. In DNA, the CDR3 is TGTGCCAGCAGCCGGGGCGGCAGCACAGATACGCAGTATTTT.

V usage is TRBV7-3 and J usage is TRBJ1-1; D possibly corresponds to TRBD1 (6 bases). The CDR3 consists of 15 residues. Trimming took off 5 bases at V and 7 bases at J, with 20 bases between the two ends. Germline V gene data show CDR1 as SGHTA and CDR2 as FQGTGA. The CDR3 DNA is TGTGCCAGCAGCCCACAACCGGGGGGCCACGGTGAAGCTTTCTTT. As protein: CASSPQPGGHGEAFF.

The CDR3 sequence is CASSVGGRTNEKLFF. The CDR3 region has the DNA TGTGCCAGCAGCGTAGGAGGGAGAACTAATGAAAAACTGTTTTTT. This chain links TRBV9 with TRBJ1-4; D gene unclear. Germline lookup yields CDR1 SGDLS and CDR2 YYNGEE. CDR3 length: 15 residues. V dropped 0 bases and J dropped 1 base, with 7 bases sitting between them.

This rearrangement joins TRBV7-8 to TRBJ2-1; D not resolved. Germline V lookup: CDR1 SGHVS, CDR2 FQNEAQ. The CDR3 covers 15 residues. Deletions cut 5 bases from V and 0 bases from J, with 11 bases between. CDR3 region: CASSLTQSSYNEQFF. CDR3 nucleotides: TGTGCCAGCAGCCTCACACAGAGCTCCTACAATGAGCAGTTCTTC.

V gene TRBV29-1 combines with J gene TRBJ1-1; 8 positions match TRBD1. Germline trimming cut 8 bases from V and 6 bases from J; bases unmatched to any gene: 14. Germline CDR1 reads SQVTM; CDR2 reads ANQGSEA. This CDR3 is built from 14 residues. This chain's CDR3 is CSTQGARARAEAFF. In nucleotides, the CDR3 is TGCAGCACCCAGGGGGCCAGGGCGCGGGCTGAAGCTTTCTTT.

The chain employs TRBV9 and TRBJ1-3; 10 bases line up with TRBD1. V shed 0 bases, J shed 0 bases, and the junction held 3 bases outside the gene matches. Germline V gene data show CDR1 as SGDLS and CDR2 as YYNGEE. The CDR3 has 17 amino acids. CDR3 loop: CASSVGQGAGSGNTIYF. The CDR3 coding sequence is TGTGCCAGCAGCGTAGGACAGGGGGCAGGCTCTGGAAACACCATATATTTT.

DNA for the CDR3: TGTGCCAGCAGTTCCGGAGCATTTGCCTACGAGCAGTACTTC. Residues: CASSSGAFAYEQYF. J is TRBJ2-7 and V is TRBV11-2, with D unresolved. The CDR3 consists of 14 residues. The germline CDR1 and CDR2 sequences are SGHAT and FQNNGV. Trimming took 6 bases from V and 2 from J, leaving 14 bases between them.

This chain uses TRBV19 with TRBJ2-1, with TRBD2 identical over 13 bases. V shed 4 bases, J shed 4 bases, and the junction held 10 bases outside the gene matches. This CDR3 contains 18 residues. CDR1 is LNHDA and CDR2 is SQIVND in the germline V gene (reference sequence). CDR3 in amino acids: CASSSAGTSGEWYNEQFF. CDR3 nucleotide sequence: TGTGCCAGTAGTAGCGCCGGGACTAGCGGGGAGTGGTACAATGAGCAGTTCTTC.

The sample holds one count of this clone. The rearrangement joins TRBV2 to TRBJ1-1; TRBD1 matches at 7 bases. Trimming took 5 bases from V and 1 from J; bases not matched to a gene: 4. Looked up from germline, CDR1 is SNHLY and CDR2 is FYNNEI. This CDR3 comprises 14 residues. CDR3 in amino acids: CASSLGQPNTEAFF. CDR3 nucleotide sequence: TGTGCCAGCAGTTTGGGACAGCCGAACACTGAAGCTTTCTTT.

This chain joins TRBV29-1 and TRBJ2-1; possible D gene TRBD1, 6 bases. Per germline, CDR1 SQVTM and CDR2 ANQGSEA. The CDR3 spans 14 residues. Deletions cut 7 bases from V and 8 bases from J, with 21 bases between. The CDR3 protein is CSGATGRGFDEQFF. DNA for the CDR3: TGCAGCGGGGCTACAGGGAGAGGCTTCGATGAGCAGTTCTTC.

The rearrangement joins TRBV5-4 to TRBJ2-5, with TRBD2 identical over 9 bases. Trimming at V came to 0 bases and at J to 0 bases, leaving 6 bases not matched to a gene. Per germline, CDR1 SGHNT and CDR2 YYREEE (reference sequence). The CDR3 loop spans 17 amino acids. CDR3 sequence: CASSLEVSGGDQETQYF. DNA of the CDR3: TGTGCCAGCAGCTTGGAGGTTAGCGGGGGTGACCAAGAGACCCAGTACTTC.

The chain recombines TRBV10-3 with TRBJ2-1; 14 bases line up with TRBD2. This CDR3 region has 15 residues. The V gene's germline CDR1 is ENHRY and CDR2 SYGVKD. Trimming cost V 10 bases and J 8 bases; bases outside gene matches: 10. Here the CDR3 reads CATRRLAGGIDEQFF. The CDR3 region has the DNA TGTGCCACTAGAAGACTAGCGGGAGGGATCGATGAGCAGTTCTTC.

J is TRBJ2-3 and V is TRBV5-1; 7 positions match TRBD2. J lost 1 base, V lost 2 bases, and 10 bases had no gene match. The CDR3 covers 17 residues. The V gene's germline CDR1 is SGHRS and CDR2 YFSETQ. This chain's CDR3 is CASSFAGRGVGTDTQYF. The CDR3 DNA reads TGCGCCAGCAGCTTTGCTGGTCGGGGGGTAGGCACAGATACGCAGTATTTT.

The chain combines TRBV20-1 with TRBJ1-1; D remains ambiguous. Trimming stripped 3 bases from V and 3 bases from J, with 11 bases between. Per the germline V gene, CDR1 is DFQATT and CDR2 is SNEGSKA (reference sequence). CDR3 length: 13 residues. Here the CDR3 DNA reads TGCAGTGCTAGTTACGGGAGGGACACTGAAGCTTTCTTT. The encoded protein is CSASYGRDTEAFF.

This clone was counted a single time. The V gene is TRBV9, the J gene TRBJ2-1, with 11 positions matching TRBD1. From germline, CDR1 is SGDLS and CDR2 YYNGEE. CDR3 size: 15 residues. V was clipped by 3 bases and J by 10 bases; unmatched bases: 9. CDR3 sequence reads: CASSERDRGFREQFF. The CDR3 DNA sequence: TGTGCCAGCAGCGAGCGGGACAGGGGGTTTCGGGAGCAGTTCTTC.